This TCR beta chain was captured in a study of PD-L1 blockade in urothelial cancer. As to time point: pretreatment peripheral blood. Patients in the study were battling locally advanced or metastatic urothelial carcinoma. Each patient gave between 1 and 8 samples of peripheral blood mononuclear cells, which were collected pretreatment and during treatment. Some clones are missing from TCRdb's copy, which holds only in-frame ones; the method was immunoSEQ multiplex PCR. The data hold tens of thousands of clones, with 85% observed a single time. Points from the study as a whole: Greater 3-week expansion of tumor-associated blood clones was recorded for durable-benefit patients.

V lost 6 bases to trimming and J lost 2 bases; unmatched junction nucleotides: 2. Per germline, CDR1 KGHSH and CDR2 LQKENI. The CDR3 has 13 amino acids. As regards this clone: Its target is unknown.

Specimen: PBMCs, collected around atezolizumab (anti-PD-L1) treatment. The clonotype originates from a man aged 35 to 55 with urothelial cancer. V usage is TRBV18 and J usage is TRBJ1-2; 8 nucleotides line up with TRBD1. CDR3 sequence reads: CASSGQDNYGYTF. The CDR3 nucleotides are TGTGCCAGCTCGGGACAGGACAACTATGGCTACACCTTC.